A selection of T cell receptor beta chains follows, all from one sample in a study of PD-1 blockade in classical Hodgkin lymphoma. Some clones are missing from TCRdb's copy, which holds only in-frame ones; the method was immunoSEQ multiplex PCR. The sample has about 97,000 clones, roughly 84% seen once; the top ten hold roughly an eighth. The sequencing here drew on peripheral blood mononuclear cells (PBMCs), taken at baseline. All receptors come from a human donor with classical Hodgkin lymphoma. CDR3s include the opening cysteine and the closing phenylalanine or tryptophan. The order of the fields is V gene, clone size, CDR3 protein. Clone size is stated in some rows and not others, as once, few, many or a class when expanded.

V gene: TRBV7-9
clone size: NA
CDR3 protein: CASSLTGRVGMNTEAFF

V gene: TRBV30
clone size: NA
CDR3 protein: CAWRTGRDGYTF

V gene: TRBV7-2
clone size: once
CDR3 protein: CASSVGGQGAVGNTIYF

V gene: TRBV11-2
clone size: NA
CDR3 protein: CASSLEGPGASYEQYF

V gene: TRBV6-5
clone size: once
CDR3 protein: CASSRASAYNEQFF

V gene: TRBV6-6
clone size: NA
CDR3 protein: CATRPAGQGSDEQYF

V gene: TRBV18
clone size: NA
CDR3 protein: CASSPPTSLEQYF

V gene: TRBV18
clone size: few
CDR3 protein: CASSPPGEEETQYF

V gene: TRBV5-4
clone size: NA
CDR3 protein: CASSLEIEPNFGEQYF

V gene: TRBV18
clone size: NA
CDR3 protein: CASSPIRAGGSYNEQFF

V gene: TRBV30
clone size: NA
CDR3 protein: CAWRKRQENYGYTF

V gene: TRBV19
clone size: NA
CDR3 protein: CASSFLAMETQYF

V gene: TRBV19
clone size: NA
CDR3 protein: CASSPVAGGAWRGYTF

V gene: TRBV7-8
clone size: NA
CDR3 protein: CASSSGVNYGYTF

V gene: TRBV10-1
clone size: few
CDR3 protein: CASTGQLPYEQYF

V gene: TRBV4-3
clone size: NA
CDR3 protein: CASSQGLAAGGGELFF

V gene: TRBV13
clone size: few
CDR3 protein: CASSLTLDSPNTEAFF

V gene: TRBV9
clone size: once
CDR3 protein: CASSVTRTADTQYF

V gene: TRBV5-1
clone size: NA
CDR3 protein: CASSSSPGQSNEKLFF

V gene: TRBV19
clone size: NA
CDR3 protein: CASSTQQYNEQFF

V gene: TRBV7-9
clone size: NA
CDR3 protein: CASSLEPVASGNTIYF

V gene: TRBV9
clone size: NA
CDR3 protein: CASSVGDGHTGELFF

V gene: TRBV7-3
clone size: NA
CDR3 protein: CASSTDGSSYEQYF

V gene: TRBV5-5
clone size: NA
CDR3 protein: CASSLARGGIDEQFF